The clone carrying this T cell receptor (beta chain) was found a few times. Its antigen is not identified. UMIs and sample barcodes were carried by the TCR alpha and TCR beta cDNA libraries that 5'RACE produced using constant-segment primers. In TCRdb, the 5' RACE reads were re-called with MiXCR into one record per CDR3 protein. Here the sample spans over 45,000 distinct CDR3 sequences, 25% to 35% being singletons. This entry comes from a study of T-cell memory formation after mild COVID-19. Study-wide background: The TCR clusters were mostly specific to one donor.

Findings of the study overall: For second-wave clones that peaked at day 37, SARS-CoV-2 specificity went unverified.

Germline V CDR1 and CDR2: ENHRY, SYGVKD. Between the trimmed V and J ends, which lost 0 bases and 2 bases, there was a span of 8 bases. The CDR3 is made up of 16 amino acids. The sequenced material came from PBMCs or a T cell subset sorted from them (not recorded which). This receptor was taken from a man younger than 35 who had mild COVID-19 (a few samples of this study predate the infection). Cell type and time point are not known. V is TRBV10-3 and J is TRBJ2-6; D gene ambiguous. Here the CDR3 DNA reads TGTGCCATCAGTGAGTCTGGGTTGGCTGGGGCCAACGTCCTGACTTTC. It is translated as CAISESGLAGANVLTF.